This TCR beta chain was obtained from a study of blood T cell repertoires in COVID-19. Study context: Sites across the United States, Italy and Spain contributed samples from acute and convalescent COVID-19. Sources were T cells, B-cell-depleted T cells, or PBMCs; the material itself was cDNA or gDNA.

The germline V gene encodes CDR1 SGHNT and CDR2 YENEEA. With 11 bases removed from V and 0 bases from J, the gap between germline ends came to 17 bases. The CDR3 extends over 15 amino acids. In the original analysis: Amplification with reference gene primers provided the estimates of nucleated cell counts. The method was immunoSEQ multiplex PCR; TCRdb's version includes in-frame clones alone and lacks a portion of them. The DNA was the basis for D and trimming; V, J and clone size are from that table. Of tens of thousands of clones listed, around 93% are singletons. The sample was peripheral blood. The TCR comes from a man in his fifties or sixties with acute or convalescent COVID-19. The chain couples TRBV11-3 to TRBJ2-4; tentative D call: TRBD2 (6 bases). The CDR3 reads CAVSMGGLAKNIQYF. The CDR3 DNA reads TGTGCCGTTTCAATGGGGGGTTTAGCCAAAAACATTCAGTACTTC.